The clone carrying this T cell receptor beta chain was counted ten times or more. Documented treatment: PENTA 11 planned treatment interruption arm or continuous ART arm. Germline assignment: CDR1 MNHNS and CDR2 SASEGT. This CDR3 is built from 15 residues. Trimming at V came to 7 bases and at J to 1 base, leaving 8 bases not matched to a gene. A 3' RACE protocol on RNA, with unique molecular identifiers, produced the TCR library. TCRdb re-called the 3' RACE reads through MiXCR, storing one row per CDR3 protein. The data contain about 89,000 distinct CDR3 sequences, about 7.2% of them singletons. The sample originates from a study of HIV-infected children after antiretroviral therapy interruption. About the study: Continuous-treatment children had median age 8 years, interruption under 10 years.

V is TRBV6-1 and J is TRBJ1-1, with 8 bases lining up with TRBD1. The specimen was CD45RA+ CD4+ T cells from PBMCs, pooled from several time points, collected from a donor given antiretroviral therapy, either interrupted or continuous. Regarding subset: naive CD4+ CD45RA+ CD45RO- T cells. This TCR came from a pool of human donors with HIV. CDR3 residues: CASTPPGTGNTEAFF. The CDR3 DNA reads TGTGCCAGCACTCCTCCCGGGACAGGGAACACTGAAGCTTTCTTT.